The 25 T cell receptor beta chains reported below all come from one sample, sequenced in a study of blood T cell repertoires in COVID-19. TCRdb's copy holds only in-frame clones and misses some; the assay was immunoSEQ multiplex PCR. The sample carries 250,000 to 350,000 clones, more than 75% recorded once. Sequences were obtained from peripheral blood. These receptors all come from a woman aged 25 to 39 who had recovered from COVID-19.

V usage is TRBV19 and J usage is TRBJ2-2; 7 bases match TRBD1. The germline V gene has CDR1 LNHDA and CDR2 SQIVND (reference sequence). This CDR3 spans 14 amino acids. V trimming: 4 bases; J trimming: 6 bases; junction bases outside the gene matches: 5. CDR3 region: CASSRTGVAGELFF. DNA for the CDR3: TGTGCCAGTAGTAGAACAGGGGTGGCCGGGGAGCTGTTTTTT.

The chain uses TRBV7-9 and TRBJ1-1; weak D call: TRBD1 (5 bases). CDR1 and CDR2 from the germline V gene are SEHNR and FQNEAQ (reference sequence). V shed 6 bases and J shed 5 bases, with 19 bases lying between them. CDR3 size: 15 residues. DNA of the CDR3: TGTGCCAGCAGGTCAGATGGGGCCCAAGGGACTGAAGCTTTCTTT. Its protein is CASRSDGAQGTEAFF. Full variable domain (missing parts from reference TRBV7-9 and TRBJ1-1): DTGVSQNPRHKITKRGQNVTFRCDPISEHNRLYWYRQTLGQGPEFLTYFQNEAQLEKSRLLSDRFSAERPKGSFSTLEIQRTEQGDSAMYLCASRSDGAQGTEAFFGQGTRLTVV.

This chain joins TRBV19 and TRBJ2-3; tentative D call: TRBD1 (6 bases). V was shortened by 5 bases and J by 2 bases, with 17 bases between the two germline ends. Germline values: CDR1 LNHDA, CDR2 SQIVND (reference sequence). The CDR3 runs to 16 residues. CDR3 protein: CASSVSGTIFTDTQYF. CDR3 in DNA: TGTGCCAGTAGTGTTTCCGGGACAATATTCACAGATACGCAGTATTTT.

V and J are TRBV5-1 and TRBJ2-3; 9 positions match TRBD2. The CDR3 length is 16 residues. The junction had 3 bases not matched to a gene; V was cut back by 0 bases and J by 1 base. CDR1 and CDR2 (germline): SGHRS, YFSETQ. CDR3 sequence (DNA): TGCGCCAGCAGCTTGGACGAGCGGGGGGGCACAGATACGCAGTATTTT. It is translated as CASSLDERGGTDTQYF.

CDR3 sequence: CASSLSQGSGYTF. In DNA, the CDR3 is TGTGCCAGCAGCTTGTCCCAGGGATCGGGCTACACCTTC. This sequence joins TRBV5-5 and TRBJ1-2, with D possibly being TRBD1 (5 bases). The V end was cut by 1 base, the J end by 8 bases, with 12 bases between. Germline values: CDR1 SGHKS, CDR2 YYEKEE (reference sequence). The CDR3 is 13 amino acids.

The chain carries TRBV4-1 and TRBJ2-7; 7 positions agree with TRBD1. The CDR3 consists of 14 residues. Germline V gene sequence: CDR1 MGHRA, CDR2 YSYEKL. V was pared by 4 bases and J by 3 bases, with 6 bases of the junction left unmatched. The CDR3 here is CASSPTGLGYEQYF. The CDR3 DNA reads TGCGCCAGCAGCCCGACAGGGCTCGGCTACGAGCAGTACTTC.

The chain joins TRBV7-9 to TRBJ2-2; 13 bases are a match to TRBD2. Per germline, CDR1 SEHNR and CDR2 FQNEAQ (reference sequence). There are 16 residues in the CDR3. Trimming at V came to 1 base and at J to 6 bases, leaving 2 bases not matched to a gene. The CDR3 loop reads CASSLGLAGGAGELFF. The CDR3 DNA is TGTGCCAGCAGCTTAGGACTAGCGGGAGGAGCCGGGGAGCTGTTTTTT.

This clone was seen a few times. The sample has other DNA sequences that encode this CDR3 too. The chain employs TRBV21-1 and TRBJ2-1; TRBD1 was called by the table and not checked on the DNA. TRBV21-1 counts as a pseudogene. This CDR3 contains 13 residues. As DNA, the CDR3 is TGTGCCAGCAGCAAAGACAGGGGCAATGAGCAGTTCTTC. Protein product: CASSKDRGNEQFF.

The chain links TRBV9 to TRBJ2-1; D call uncertain. The V gene lost 0 bases and the J gene lost 4 bases, with 17 bases spanning the gap. Looked up from germline, CDR1 is SGDLS and CDR2 is YYNGEE. CDR3 length: 17 residues. The CDR3 spells CASSVAAGREIYNEQFF. Here the CDR3 DNA reads TGTGCCAGCAGCGTAGCGGCAGGCAGAGAGATATACAATGAGCAGTTCTTC. Looking up the rest from reference TRBV9 and TRBJ2-1 gives the full variable domain: DSGVTQTPKHLITATGQRVTLRCSPRSGDLSVYWYQQSLDQGLQFLIQYYNGEERAKGNILERFSAQQFPDLHSELNLSSLELGDSALYFCASSVAAGREIYNEQFFGPGTRLTVL.

A remark on this clone: A read error may produce the germline difference seen at one junction end. This chain links TRBV25-1 with TRBJ2-5; 8 bases are a match to TRBD2. This CDR3 is 16 amino acids long. Germline V CDR1 and CDR2: MGHDK, SYGVNS. The CDR3 spells CASSVPGGGSQKTQYF. CDR3 coding DNA: TGTGCCAGCAGTGTTCCCGGGGGGGGATCCCAAAAGACCCAGTACTTC.

The rearrangement links TRBV29-1 to TRBJ2-7; the D gene is possibly TRBD2 (5 bases). V lost 4 bases and J lost 3, with 13 bases in between. Germline CDR1 is SQVTM and CDR2 is ANQGSEA. This CDR3 spans 13 amino acids. The CDR3 here is CSVGPDGNYEQYF. CDR3 bases: TGCAGCGTTGGCCCGGACGGGAACTACGAGCAGTACTTC.

The chain combines TRBV27 with TRBJ2-5; 7 bases align to TRBD1. Germline loops: CDR1 MNHEY, CDR2 SMNVEV (reference sequence). The trim removed 5 bases at V and 2 bases at J, leaving 8 bases unmatched. This CDR3 spans 15 amino acids. Here the CDR3 DNA reads TGTGCCAGCAGTGCCCGGGACAGCCCGCAAGAGACCCAGTACTTC. It codes for CASSARDSPQETQYF.

Here the CDR3 reads CASSLWVAGGPYEQYF. The CDR3 region has the DNA TGTGCCAGCAGCTTATGGGTAGCGGGAGGGCCTTACGAGCAGTACTTC. The chain employs TRBV11-2 and TRBJ2-7, with TRBD2 matching over 11 bases. Germline values: CDR1 SGHAT, CDR2 FQNNGV. The J segment lost 4 bases and the V segment lost 2 bases, leaving 7 bases of the junction unmatched. The CDR3 has 16 residues. The full variable domain, rest sourced from reference TRBV11-2 and TRBJ2-7, is EAGVAQSPRYKIIEKRQSVAFWCNPISGHATLYWYQQILGQGPKLLIQFQNNGVVDDSQLPKDRFSAERLKGVDSTLKIQPAKLEDSAVYLCASSLWVAGGPYEQYFGPGTRLTVT.

This chain connects TRBV27 to TRBJ1-2; perhaps TRBD1 as D (6 bases). The CDR3 is made up of 18 amino acids. V lost 6 bases, J lost 6 bases, and 29 bases lay in between. From germline, CDR1 is MNHEY and CDR2 SMNVEV (reference sequence). CDR3 sequence: CASSSKGGVAGAINGYTF. For the CDR3, the DNA is TGTGCCAGCAGCTCTAAAGGGGGGGTGGCAGGGGCCATAAATGGCTACACCTTC.

This chain uses TRBV30 with TRBJ2-7; TRBD1 matches 8 bases. Germline trimming cut 2 bases from V and 5 bases from J; bases unmatched to any gene: 8. The CDR3 totals 14 residues. From germline, CDR1 is GTSNPN and CDR2 SVGIG (reference sequence). The CDR3 DNA reads as TGTGCCTGGAGTAAAGGGACAGGTCACGACGAGCAGTACTTC. Translation: CAWSKGTGHDEQYF.

V gene TRBV27 combines with J gene TRBJ1-5; 8 positions agree with TRBD1. V shed 5 bases, J shed 11 bases, and the junction held 14 bases outside the gene matches. Germline V gene data show CDR1 as MNHEY and CDR2 as SMNVEV (reference sequence). There are 15 residues in the CDR3. The CDR3 region is CASSALGQALISQHF. The CDR3 DNA reads as TGTGCCAGCAGTGCCTTGGGACAGGCCCTTATTTCCCAGCATTTT.

The chain uses TRBV10-3 and TRBJ2-1; D is perhaps TRBD2 (5 bases). V lost 8 bases to trimming and J lost 4 bases, with 18 bases between them. The CDR3 sequence is 15 residues long. Germline CDR1 is ENHRY and CDR2 is SYGVKD. CDR3 sequence (DNA): TGTGCCATCGCGGGCGACCGGCGTAATTACAATGAGCAGTTCTTC. Translated, it gives CAIAGDRRNYNEQFF.

The rearrangement joins TRBV18 to TRBJ1-1, with 7 bases aligning to TRBD1. Per the germline V gene, CDR1 is KGHSH and CDR2 is LQKENI. The J segment lost 3 bases and the V segment lost 2 bases, leaving 3 bases of the junction unmatched. There are 14 residues in the CDR3. The DNA for the CDR3 is TGTGCCAGCTCACCATTCGGGACAGACACTGAAGCTTTCTTT. This encodes CASSPFGTDTEAFF.

The rearrangement links TRBV30 to TRBJ1-2; TRBD1 aligns across 7 bases. The CDR3 is 16 residues long. With 3 bases clipped from V and 6 bases from J, the junction kept 16 bases outside the gene matches. CDR1 and CDR2 (germline): GTSNPN, SVGIG (reference sequence). This CDR3 reads CAWRGDSPSSVNGYTF. DNA for the CDR3: TGTGCCTGGAGGGGGGACAGTCCGTCGTCGGTCAATGGCTACACCTTC. Full variable domain (missing parts from reference TRBV30 and TRBJ1-2): SQTIHQWPATLVQPVGSPLSLECTVEGTSNPNLYWYRQAAGRGLQLLFYSVGIGQISSEVPQNLSASRPQDRQFILSSKKLLLSDSGFYLCAWRGDSPSSVNGYTFGSGTRLTVV.

The rearrangement joins TRBV6-1 to TRBJ2-3, with a tentative D call TRBD2 (5 bases). The V and J ends lost 1 base and 2 bases respectively, with 10 bases between them. The CDR3 runs to 15 residues. Germline CDR1 MNHNS, CDR2 SASEGT. Here the CDR3 DNA reads TGTGCCAGCAGTGAAGATTTGGACTTCACAGATACGCAGTATTTT. Translating it yields CASSEDLDFTDTQYF.

The rearrangement uses TRBV19 and TRBJ2-2; 9 bases align to TRBD1. The ends lost 1 base at V and 4 bases at J; junction bases unmatched: 7. Germline CDR1 LNHDA, CDR2 SQIVND (reference sequence). This CDR3 region has 17 residues. The CDR3 DNA sequence: TGTGCCAGTAGTATAGTTCCGGGACAGGGAGGCACCGGGGAGCTGTTTTTT. Its translation is CASSIVPGQGGTGELFF. The full variable domain, with the rest looked up from reference TRBV19 and TRBJ2-2, is DGGITQSPKYLFRKEGQNVTLSCEQNLNHDAMYWYRQDPGQGLRLIYYSQIVNDFQKGDIAEGYSVSREKKESFPLTVTSAQKNPTAFYLCASSIVPGQGGTGELFFGEGSRLTVL.

The sample holds one count of this clone. V and J are TRBV12-3 or TRBV12-4 and TRBJ2-7; D unresolved. The V end was cut by 3 bases, the J end by 3 bases, with 9 bases between. This CDR3 is built from 13 residues. The CDR3 sequence: CASSFSDSYEQYF. The CDR3 nucleotides are TGTGCCAGCAGTTTCTCTGATAGCTACGAGCAGTACTTC.

The chain has TRBV6-5 and TRBJ2-7, with a tentative D call TRBD2 (5 bases). The CDR3 is made up of 12 amino acids. Trimming shortened V by 8 bases and J by 3 bases, and 11 bases separated the two germline ends. Germline assignment: CDR1 MNHEY and CDR2 SVGAGI. CDR3 amino acids: CASRTSSYEQYF. CDR3 nucleotide sequence: TGTGCCAGCCGGACTTCCAGCTACGAGCAGTACTTC.

Of note for this clone: Other DNA sequences from this sample encode an identical CDR3 as well. The rearrangement uses TRBV28 and TRBJ1-2, with D unclear. V was trimmed by 3 bases and J by 1 base, leaving 6 bases between them. Germline CDR1 MDHEN, CDR2 SYDVKM. This CDR3 is 13 amino acids long. The CDR3 sequence: CASSFADNYGYTF. CDR3 in DNA: TGTGCCAGCAGTTTTGCGGATAACTATGGCTACACCTTC.

This clone was seen only once. The J gene is TRBJ2-3, the V gene TRBV5-1; TRBD2 aligns across 9 bases. The V gene's germline CDR1 is SGHRS and CDR2 YFSETQ. The CDR3 contains 16 residues. Losses at the gene ends were 0 bases for V and 5 bases for J; bases not matched to a gene: 7. CDR3 protein: CASSLVASGAGDTQYF. As DNA, the CDR3 is TGCGCCAGCAGCTTGGTGGCTAGCGGGGCCGGAGATACGCAGTATTTT.